These 14 T cell receptor beta chains were sequenced from one sample in a study of regulatory T cells in long-lasting Graves disease. Documented time point: newly diagnosed GD, antithyroid drugs for less than 3 months. From PBMCs, RNA was extracted and then used to make the TCR library. CDR3 regions were amplified by Arm-PCR using iRepertoire HTBI primers to build TCR beta libraries. MiXCR, run by TCRdb on the multiplex PCR reads, gives a single entry per CDR3 protein. There are 300,000 to 400,000 distinct CDR3 sequences in the sample; around 16% occur only once, and 22% lies in the top ten. Material: peripheral blood mononuclear cells (PBMCs), obtained at new diagnosis, from a patient treated with antithyroid drugs. These receptors were obtained from a female donor with Graves disease.

This clonotype turned up a few times. The V gene is TRBV19, the J gene TRBJ2-5; D remains ambiguous. Trimming shortened V by 0 bases and J by 6 bases, and 5 bases separated the two germline ends. Germline assignment: CDR1 LNHDA and CDR2 SQIVND (reference sequence). This CDR3 comprises 12 residues. The CDR3, as DNA: TGTGCCAGTAGTATAGAAGGCCAGACCCAGTACTTC. It yields the protein CASSIEGQTQYF.

This clonotype came up once. The chain links TRBV6-1 to TRBJ2-7, with a weak D call TRBD1 (6 bases). The V gene lost 8 bases and the J gene lost 4 bases, with 18 bases spanning the gap. Germline V gene lookup returns CDR1 MNHNS and CDR2 SASEGT. CDR3 size: 14 residues. CDR3 DNA: TGTGCCAGCGAGGGGACACAAGGCAGTTACGAGCAGTACTTC. Residues: CASEGTQGSYEQYF.

This clonotype showed up just a few times. The chain recombines TRBV15 with TRBJ1-2, with D hard to call. Trimming removed 1 base at V and 5 bases at J, with 8 bases between. Germline lookup yields CDR1 LNHNV and CDR2 YYDKDF (reference sequence). CDR3 size: 13 residues. CDR3 sequence reads: CATSRAPWYGYTF. CDR3 in DNA: TGTGCCACCAGCAGAGCCCCGTGGTATGGCTACACCTTC.

This clonotype was seen ten or more times. This chain links TRBV11-2 with TRBJ2-5; D may be TRBD2 (6 bases). With 4 bases removed from V and 4 bases from J, the gap between germline ends came to 10 bases. The CDR3 spans 13 residues. Per the germline V gene, CDR1 is SGHAT and CDR2 is FQNNGV. The CDR3 here is CASSSGDRETQYF. The CDR3 DNA follows: TGTGCCAGCAGCTCGGGGGATAGAGAGACCCAGTACTTC.

This clonotype has at least ten counts. The J gene is TRBJ1-2, the V gene TRBV5-4, with unresolved D. This CDR3 comprises 12 residues. Germline V lookup: CDR1 SGHNT, CDR2 YYREEE (reference sequence). Deletions cut 1 base from V and 6 bases from J, with 7 bases between. Written as DNA, the CDR3 is TGTGCCAGCAGCTTGTCGGGGAATGGCTACACCTTC. This codes for CASSLSGNGYTF.

This clonotype has at least ten counts. The chain joins TRBV11-2 to TRBJ2-1; perhaps D is TRBD1 or TRBD2 (7 bases each). CDR1 is SGHAT and CDR2 is FQNNGV in the germline V gene. Trimming removed 4 bases from V and 0 bases from J, with 16 bases in between. This CDR3 region has 17 residues. The CDR3 bases are TGTGCCAGCAGCTCAGGGGGGCGGGGGAGCTCCTACAATGAGCAGTTCTTC. Its translation: CASSSGGRGSSYNEQFF. The full variable domain, completed using reference TRBV11-2 and TRBJ2-1, is EAGVAQSPRYKIIEKRQSVAFWCNPISGHATLYWYQQILGQGPKLLIQFQNNGVVDDSQLPKDRFSAERLKGVDSTLKIQPAKLEDSAVYLCASSSGGRGSSYNEQFFGPGTRLTVL.

In its sample, this clonotype was seen many times. This rearrangement joins TRBV10-3 to TRBJ1-1; 7 positions agree with TRBD1. V trimming: 6 bases; J trimming: 7 bases; junction bases outside the gene matches: 5. Germline V lookup: CDR1 ENHRY, CDR2 SYGVKD. The CDR3 length is 12 residues. In DNA, the CDR3 is TGTGCCATCAGAGGGACAGAGGGTGAAGCTTTCTTT. This sequence encodes CAIRGTEGEAFF.

Ten or more counts support this clonotype. In DNA form, the CDR3 reads TGTGCCAGCAGCTTGACGAGACTAGCGGGAGTTACCTACGAGCAGTACTTC. This sequence encodes CASSLTRLAGVTYEQYF. This sequence joins TRBV5-6 and TRBJ2-7, with 12 bases aligning to TRBD2. The trim removed 1 base at V and 2 bases at J, leaving 7 bases unmatched. Looked up from germline, CDR1 is SGHDT and CDR2 is YYEEEE. The CDR3 runs to 17 residues.

This clonotype came up a few times. The chain employs TRBV28 and TRBJ2-7; TRBD1 matches at 8 bases. This CDR3 is built from 16 residues. Unmatched junction bases numbered 10, after V lost 6 bases and J lost 0 bases. Germline lookup yields CDR1 MDHEN and CDR2 SYDVKM. CDR3 in amino acids: CASRAPGTGPSYEQYF. The CDR3 region has the DNA TGTGCCAGCAGGGCTCCCGGGACAGGACCCTCCTACGAGCAGTACTTC.

This clonotype was observed at least ten times. The chain links TRBV28 to TRBJ2-7; a weak D match, TRBD2 (6 bases). V lost 2 bases and J lost 5, with 10 bases in between. There are 13 residues in the CDR3. Germline V gene lookup returns CDR1 MDHEN and CDR2 SYDVKM. The CDR3 nucleotides read TGTGCCAGCAGTTTACGGGGGAGTGACGAGCAGTACTTC. Protein product: CASSLRGSDEQYF.

This clonotype was counted many times. The rearrangement joins TRBV3-1 to TRBJ2-4; TRBD1 is a possible D gene (6 bases). V lost 4 bases, J lost 7 bases, and 14 bases lay in between. This CDR3 is built from 14 residues. CDR1 LGHDT and CDR2 YNNKEL come from the germline V gene (reference sequence). The CDR3 DNA sequence: TGTGCCAGCAGCCCGAGACAGGTTCAGAACATTCAGTACTTC. Encoded protein: CASSPRQVQNIQYF.

The chain has TRBV6-2 or TRBV6-3 and TRBJ2-2; TRBD2 matches 11 bases. This CDR3 contains 20 residues. With V trimmed by 3 bases and J by 0 bases, 12 bases remained unmatched. The germline gives CDR1 MNHEY, CDR2 SVGEGT. CDR3 region: CASSYSPTSGGRANTGELFF. The CDR3 DNA reads as TGTGCCAGCAGTTATTCTCCTACTAGCGGGGGCCGCGCGAACACCGGGGAGCTGTTTTTT.

This clonotype came up a few times. V is TRBV27 and J is TRBJ1-6; possibly TRBD1 for D (6 bases). The CDR3 is 16 amino acids. The ends were cut back, 4 bases at V and 10 bases at J, with 20 bases in the middle. The germline gives CDR1 MNHEY, CDR2 SMNVEV (reference sequence). The CDR3 protein is CASSSRAGGQDSPLHF. CDR3 nucleotides: TGTGCCAGCAGTTCCAGGGCGGGGGGGCAGGACTCACCCCTCCACTTT.

To note about this clonotype: Just one base apart from a much larger clone, this may be a read error. The genes are TRBV11-2 and TRBJ2-7, with a weak D call TRBD2 (6 bases). CDR3 length equals 16 residues. The germline CDR1 and CDR2 sequences are SGHAT and FQNNGV. The V end was cut by 7 bases, the J end by 9 bases, with 28 bases between. The CDR3 is CASTLTSRGIVSSQYF. The CDR3 DNA reads as TGTGCCAGCACCCTAACCAGTCGGGGGATTGTGTCGTCGCAGTACTTC.